The 20 T cell receptor beta chains below all came from one sample that was sequenced in a study of OX40 agonist ivuxolimab in advanced cancers. Only in-frame clones appear in the TCRdb table, and some are missing; sequencing was by immunoSEQ multiplex PCR. Of around 40,000 clones in the sample, roughly four fifths are singletons; the top ten hold more than 20%. The starting material was CD4+ or CD8+ T cells sorted from blood, obtained in a trial of the OX40 agonist ivuxolimab. Every receptor here comes from an adult with an advanced solid tumor such as melanoma, head and neck, liver or kidney cancer.

This sequence joins TRBV2 and TRBJ2-2; 9 bases line up with TRBD1. Germline CDR1 SNHLY, CDR2 FYNNEI. The J segment lost 3 bases and the V segment lost 5 bases, leaving 10 bases of the junction unmatched. This CDR3 contains 17 residues. The CDR3: CASSWDREVGDTGELFF. DNA of the CDR3: TGTGCCAGCAGTTGGGACAGGGAGGTAGGGGACACCGGGGAGCTGTTTTTT.

The chain uses TRBV2 and TRBJ2-5, with D possibly matching TRBD2 (5 bases). V lost 7 bases and J 5 bases, leaving 23 bases between the germline ends. This CDR3 region has 16 residues. The V gene's germline CDR1 is SNHLY and CDR2 FYNNEI. The DNA of the CDR3 is TGTGCCAGCACTCCGGGATCCTCCTGGGAGTGGGAGACCCAGTACTTC. It is translated as CASTPGSSWEWETQYF.

CDR3 bases: TGCGCCAGCAGCCAAGATCGGGGTCTCTCCAGAGATACGCAGTATTTT. Amino acids: CASSQDRGLSRDTQYF. J is TRBJ2-3 and V is TRBV4-1, with D possibly matching TRBD2 (5 bases). The CDR3 spans 16 residues. CDR1 and CDR2 (germline): MGHRA, YSYEKL. Trimming cost V 0 bases and J 5 bases, with 15 bases left between them.

The V call is TRBV4-2, the J call TRBJ1-5; D is uncertain. Germline V gives CDR1 LGHNA, CDR2 YNFKEQ. V lost 0 bases and J 0 bases, leaving 9 bases between the germline ends. The CDR3 covers 16 residues. CDR3 bases: TGTGCCAGCAGCCAAGATTGGGCTGATAGCAATCAGCCCCAGCATTTT. Translating it yields CASSQDWADSNQPQHF.

This clone was recorded a few times. The genes are TRBV7-9 and TRBJ1-2; D is unresolved. The CDR3 has 13 residues. With 5 bases removed from V and 6 bases from J, the gap between germline ends came to 13 bases. From germline, CDR1 is SEHNR and CDR2 FQNEAQ (reference sequence). The chain's CDR3 is CASSPSNKDGYTF. CDR3 sequence (DNA): TGTGCCAGCAGCCCCTCAAACAAAGATGGCTACACCTTC.

This chain connects TRBV9 to TRBJ1-1; the D is unclear. The CDR3 totals 14 residues. Germline V CDR1 and CDR2: SGDLS, YYNGEE. Trimming took 4 bases from V and 1 from J, leaving 11 bases between them. This CDR3 reads CASSTWAENTEAFF. As DNA, the CDR3 is TGTGCCAGCAGCACTTGGGCCGAGAACACTGAAGCTTTCTTT.

The chain is built from TRBV4-2 and TRBJ1-1, with D unclear. V dropped 0 bases and J dropped 5 bases, with 4 bases sitting between them. The CDR3 spans 12 residues. Germline values: CDR1 LGHNA, CDR2 YNFKEQ. As DNA, the CDR3 is TGTGCCAGCAGCCAAGATGGTACTGAAGCTTTCTTT. It codes for CASSQDGTEAFF.

V usage is TRBV30 and J usage is TRBJ2-7; 7 bases line up with TRBD2. The junction had 6 bases not matched to a gene; V was cut back by 8 bases and J by 2 bases. Germline V gene lookup returns CDR1 GTSNPN and CDR2 SVGIG (reference sequence). This CDR3 is built from 12 residues. The CDR3 protein is CAGWGGAYEQYF. The CDR3 DNA sequence: TGTGCCGGTTGGGGGGGTGCCTACGAGCAGTACTTC.

The gene calls are TRBV5-8 and TRBJ2-1, with TRBD2 matching 8 bases. The germline gives CDR1 SGHTS, CDR2 YDEGEE. Trimming cost V 2 bases and J 6 bases; bases outside gene matches: 4. The length of the CDR3 is 14 residues. The CDR3 loop reads CASSFGTSANEQFF. Written as DNA, the CDR3 is TGTGCCAGCAGCTTCGGGACTAGTGCCAATGAGCAGTTCTTC.

The rearrangement links TRBV7-6 to TRBJ2-1; no definite D call. CDR1 SGHVS and CDR2 FNYEAQ come from the germline V gene. V lost 1 base and J lost 7, with 11 bases in between. This CDR3 has 14 residues. CDR3 sequence: CASSLVARVNEQFF. CDR3 in DNA: TGTGCCAGCAGCTTAGTGGCTAGAGTTAATGAGCAGTTCTTC.

The CDR3 nucleotides are TGTGCCATCAGTGAGAAGGAAAACAGGGAAGAGACCCAGTACTTC. Its protein product is CAISEKENREETQYF. This chain joins TRBV10-3 and TRBJ2-5, with a weak D call TRBD1 (6 bases). The CDR3 has 15 residues. V lost 2 bases and J lost 3, with 13 bases in between. Germline V gene sequence: CDR1 ENHRY, CDR2 SYGVKD.

This clone came up many times. This chain's CDR3 is CASSLGGTLPSYGYTF. The CDR3 DNA reads TGTGCCAGCAGCTTAGGTGGGACCCTTCCGAGCTATGGCTACACCTTC. This chain uses TRBV7-9 with TRBJ1-2, with a weak D call TRBD1 (5 bases). This CDR3 is 16 amino acids long. Germline CDR1 is SEHNR and CDR2 is FQNEAQ (reference sequence). Between the trimmed V and J ends, which lost 1 base and 4 bases, there was a span of 16 bases.

This chain links TRBV5-4 with TRBJ2-2; tentative D call: TRBD2 (5 bases). The germline gives CDR1 SGHNT, CDR2 YYREEE (reference sequence). Trimming removed 4 bases from V and 5 bases from J, with 12 bases in between. This CDR3 contains 14 residues. CDR3 nucleotides: TGTGCCAGCAGCGGGAGCGGACCTACCGGGGAGCTGTTTTTT. It codes for CASSGSGPTGELFF.

V usage is TRBV6-6 and J usage is TRBJ2-1, with 11 bases that match TRBD2. This CDR3 has 15 amino acids. The ends lost 5 bases at V and 7 bases at J; junction bases unmatched: 7. Germline CDR1 reads MNHNY; CDR2 reads SVGAGI (reference sequence). The chain's CDR3 is CASSPILAGANEQFF. CDR3 DNA: TGTGCCAGCAGTCCCATACTAGCGGGAGCGAATGAGCAGTTCTTC.

The V gene is TRBV10-2, the J gene TRBJ2-7, with no clear D. The CDR3 is 12 residues long. CDR1 WSHSY and CDR2 SAAADI come from the germline V gene. V was shortened by 2 bases and J by 4 bases, with 6 bases between the two germline ends. In nucleotides, the CDR3 is TGCGCCAGCAGTGAGACAGCTTACGAGCAGTACTTC. Translated: CASSETAYEQYF.

This clone turned up a few times. V is TRBV27 and J is TRBJ1-3; the D is unclear. The CDR3 has 12 residues. Trimming took 5 bases from V and 10 from J, leaving 12 bases between them. Germline CDR1 is MNHEY and CDR2 is SMNVEV (reference sequence). CDR3 protein: CASSPLTGTIYF. In DNA, the CDR3 is TGTGCCAGCAGTCCACTTACTGGGACCATATATTTT.

CDR3 sequence (DNA): TGTGCCAGCAGCTCTACGGGACAGTCGAACACTGAAGCTTTCTTT. It codes for CASSSTGQSNTEAFF. The rearrangement links TRBV7-3 to TRBJ1-1, with 7 nucleotides matching TRBD1. V lost 4 bases, J lost 1 base, and 6 bases stayed unmatched. This CDR3 has 15 residues. In germline, CDR1 is SGHTA, CDR2 FQGTGA.

The rearrangement joins TRBV28 to TRBJ2-1, with 10 bases aligning to TRBD2. Germline CDR1 MDHEN, CDR2 SYDVKM. V was pared by 4 bases and J by 6 bases, with 12 bases of the junction left unmatched. The CDR3 contains 17 residues. CDR3 coding DNA: TGTGCCAGCAGTTGGGGAGGTAGCGGGGGGCCTAGCAATGAGCAGTTCTTC. It encodes CASSWGGSGGPSNEQFF.

This clone occurred once. The chain carries TRBV28 and TRBJ2-3; D gene ambiguous. Germline CDR1 and CDR2: MDHEN and SYDVKM. Between the trimmed V and J ends, which lost 3 bases and 3 bases, there was a span of 4 bases. This CDR3 spans 12 amino acids. The CDR3 protein is CASSFRTDTQYF. The CDR3 bases are TGTGCCAGCAGTTTCCGTACAGATACGCAGTATTTT.

In its sample, this clone was seen a few times. This sequence joins TRBV4-1 and TRBJ2-7; D is ambiguous. Trimming removed 1 base from V and 2 bases from J, with 6 bases in between. The length of the CDR3 is 13 residues. CDR1 is MGHRA, CDR2 YSYEKL, per germline. The DNA of the CDR3 is TGCGCCAGCAGCCAAGGTCAGGCCTACGAGCAGTACTTC. This encodes CASSQGQAYEQYF.